This T cell receptor beta chain appears in the sequencing data of a study of spatial heterogeneity in lung cancer. Time point indicated: blood at routine non-recurrence follow-up after resection. TCRdb processed the 5' RACE reads anew with MiXCR; each CDR3 protein has one entry. The sample records more than 15,000 distinct CDR3 sequences, approximately 6% being singletons. This clonotype is termed large. The CDR3 has 14 residues. CDR1 is SGDLS, CDR2 YYNGEE, per germline. V lost 0 bases and J 5 bases, leaving 11 bases between the germline ends. The sequencing here drew on PBMCs, taken at follow-up. This receptor was taken from a male donor with early-stage non-small cell lung cancer. The chain uses TRBV9 and TRBJ2-5; D not certain. The CDR3 is CASSVVWKPETQYF. The CDR3, as DNA: TGTGCCAGCAGCGTAGTATGGAAACCGGAGACCCAGTACTTC. The entire variable domain, with the rest obtained from reference TRBV9 and TRBJ2-5, is as follows: DSGVTQTPKHLITATGQRVTLRCSPRSGDLSVYWYQQSLDQGLQFLIQYYNGEERAKGNILERFSAQQFPDLHSELNLSSLELGDSALYFCASSVVWKPETQYFGPGTRLLVL.